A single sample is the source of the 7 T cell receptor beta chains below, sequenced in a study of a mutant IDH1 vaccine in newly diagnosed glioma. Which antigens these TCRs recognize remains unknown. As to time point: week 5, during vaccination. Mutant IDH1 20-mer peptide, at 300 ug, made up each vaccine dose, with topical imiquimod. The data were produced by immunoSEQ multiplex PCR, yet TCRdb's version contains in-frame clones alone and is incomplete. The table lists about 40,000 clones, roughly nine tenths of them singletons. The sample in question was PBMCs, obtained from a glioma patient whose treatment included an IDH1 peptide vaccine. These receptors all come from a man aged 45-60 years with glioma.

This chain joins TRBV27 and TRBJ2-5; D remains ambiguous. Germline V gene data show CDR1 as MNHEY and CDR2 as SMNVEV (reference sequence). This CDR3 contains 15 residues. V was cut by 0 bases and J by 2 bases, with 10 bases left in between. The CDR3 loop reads CASSLSNGLQETQYF. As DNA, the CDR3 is TGTGCCAGCAGTTTATCGAATGGTCTACAAGAGACCCAGTACTTC.

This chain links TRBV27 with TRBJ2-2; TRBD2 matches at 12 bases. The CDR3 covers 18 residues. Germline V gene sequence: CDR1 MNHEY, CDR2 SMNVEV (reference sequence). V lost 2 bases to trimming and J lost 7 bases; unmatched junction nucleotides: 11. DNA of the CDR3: TGTGCCAGCAGTTTAAGACTAGCGGGGGTGCACCGGGGCGGGGAGCTGTTTTTT. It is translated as CASSLRLAGVHRGGELFF.

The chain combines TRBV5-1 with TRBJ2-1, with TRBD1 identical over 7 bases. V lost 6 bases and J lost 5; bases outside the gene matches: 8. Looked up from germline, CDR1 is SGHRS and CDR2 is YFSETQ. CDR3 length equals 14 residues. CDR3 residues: CASTLSTGNNEQFF. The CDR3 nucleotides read TGCGCCAGCACTCTTTCGACAGGGAACAATGAGCAGTTCTTC.

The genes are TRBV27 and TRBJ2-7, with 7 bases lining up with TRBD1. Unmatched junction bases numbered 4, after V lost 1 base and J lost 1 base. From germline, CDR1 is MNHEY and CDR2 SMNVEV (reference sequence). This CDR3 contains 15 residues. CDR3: CASSLLRGQSYEQYF. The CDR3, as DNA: TGTGCCAGCAGTTTATTACGGGGACAGTCCTACGAGCAGTACTTC.

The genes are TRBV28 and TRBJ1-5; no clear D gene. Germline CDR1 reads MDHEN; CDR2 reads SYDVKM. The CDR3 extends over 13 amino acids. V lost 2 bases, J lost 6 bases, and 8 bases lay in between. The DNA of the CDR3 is TGTGCCAGCAGTTTAGGGAAAACTCAGCCCCAGCATTTT. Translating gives CASSLGKTQPQHF.

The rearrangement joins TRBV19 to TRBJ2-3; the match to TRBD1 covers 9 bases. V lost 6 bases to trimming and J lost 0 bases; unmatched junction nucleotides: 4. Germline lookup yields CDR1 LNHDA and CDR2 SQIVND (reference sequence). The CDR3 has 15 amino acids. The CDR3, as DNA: TGTGCCAGTAGGGACAGGGGCTCTAGCACAGATACGCAGTATTTT. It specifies CASRDRGSSTDTQYF.

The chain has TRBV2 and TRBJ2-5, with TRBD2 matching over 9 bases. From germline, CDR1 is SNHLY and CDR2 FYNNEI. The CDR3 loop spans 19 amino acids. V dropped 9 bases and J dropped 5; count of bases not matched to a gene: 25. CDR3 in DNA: TGTGCCAGGGAGCTTAGCGGGAGTCCGACGGCTAGAGGTTTGGAGACCCAGTACTTC. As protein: CARELSGSPTARGLETQYF. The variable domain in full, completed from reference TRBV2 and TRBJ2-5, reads EPEVTQTPSHQVTQMGQEVILRCVPISNHLYFYWYRQILGQKVEFLVSFYNNEISEKSEIFDDQFSVERPDGSNFTLKIRSTKLEDSAMYFCARELSGSPTARGLETQYFGPGTRLLVL.